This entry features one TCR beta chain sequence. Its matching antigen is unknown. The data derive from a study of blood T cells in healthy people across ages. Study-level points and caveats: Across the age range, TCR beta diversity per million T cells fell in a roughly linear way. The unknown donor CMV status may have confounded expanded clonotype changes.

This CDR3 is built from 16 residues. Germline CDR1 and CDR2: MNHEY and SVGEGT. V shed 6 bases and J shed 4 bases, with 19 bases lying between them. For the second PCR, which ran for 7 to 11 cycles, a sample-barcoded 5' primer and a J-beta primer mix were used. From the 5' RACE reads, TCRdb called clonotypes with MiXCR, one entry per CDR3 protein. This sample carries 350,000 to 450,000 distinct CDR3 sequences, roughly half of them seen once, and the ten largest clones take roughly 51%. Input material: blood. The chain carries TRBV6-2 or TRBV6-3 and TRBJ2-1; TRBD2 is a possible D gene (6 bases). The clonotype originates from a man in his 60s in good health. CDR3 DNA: TGTGCCAGCAGGCCCGACGCCAGCGGGCAATACAATGAGCAGTTCTTC. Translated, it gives CASRPDASGQYNEQFF.